This T cell receptor beta chain derives from a study of T cell responses to AZD1222 COVID-19 vaccine (dated by TCRdb to the early 2020s). At the level of the whole study: A total of 233 trial participants underwent TCR sequencing, of whom roughly 210 had received two doses of AZD1222 and around 25 had received two doses of the MenACWY control vaccine. Trial participants were enrolled by age into subgroups of 18-55, 56-69 and 70-plus years, and around 150, 28 and 57 TCR-sequenced participants, respectively, were included in these subgroups.

The CDR3 goes from the cysteine to the phenylalanine over 13 residues. Only the CDR3 part of the read is kept: 39 bases, read in frame from the first base. CDR1 and CDR2 were assigned from the germline V gene as KGHSH and LQKENI. V is cut by 6 bases and J by 4 bases, and the space between the germline ends is 12 bases. Taken with the paper, the label for time point translates to: baseline before first vaccination. In the paper's terms, the treatment or condition label means: meningococcal conjugate vaccine given as trial control. Vaccinee samples were obtained from the UK trials COV001 and COV002, which included a single-blind randomized controlled phase 2/3 trial of AZD1222 (ChAdOx1 nCoV-19) in healthy adults. For TCRbeta chain sequencing, PBMC samples from trial participants were taken at day 0 and at day 28 after the second dose. Study-wide conclusions, independent of this receptor: CD4 TCRs associated with the vaccine covered the entire spike protein, and the dominant responses were in regions 160-218 and 743-854. In the small 56-69-year group, the increase in depth fell short of significance, most likely because of low power. No day 14 peak-response samples were available, so repertoires were characterized only after the peak T cell response. After two AZD1222 doses, both the breadth and the depth of spike-specific TCRs were significantly higher than at day 0 and than in MenACWY recipients. Epitopes outside the regions mutated in the B.1.351 and B.1.1.7 variants were reportedly recognized by nearly half of the unique spike-specific TCRs. Conclusions about previously exposed vaccinees are limited because only five to seven AZD1222 recipients were SARS-CoV-2 seropositive at baseline. Most participants were white British and females outnumbered males, and the authors suggested that clonal diversity may have been underestimated.

This clone was seen just once. The target of this receptor is not known. No qualities accompany the bases; no much larger clone lies one base away. The CDR3 regions of human TCRbeta chains were analyzed by immunosequencing. On the study's bioinformatics: TCRs in the repertoires were compared against a reference library of SARS-CoV-2-specific TCRs that had been generated with the MIRA antigen-specificity platform. Breadth was defined as the fraction of unique TCRs that were SARS-CoV-2-associated. Depth was defined as the fraction of total T cells that were SARS-CoV-2-associated. Using the MIRA data, each spike-specific TCR was mapped to the spike region that the TCR reacts to and placed in a CD4 or CD8 class. Log10-transformed breadth and depth values were compared by one-way ANOVA with Sidak's multiple comparisons tests. TCRdb re-hosts the immuneACCESS table, in-frame sequences only. Its copies lack some clones; in the studies checked, an unresolved V gene accounts for under half of them, and the cause for the rest is not known. That table furnishes V, J and clone size, whereas the DNA furnished D and trimming. The sample records roughly 80,000 clones, nearly 90% of which are singletons. The ten largest clonotypes hold 4% to 5.5% of the sample.

The material was peripheral blood, obtained on day 0 of MenACWY control vaccination. The clonotype was recovered from an adult in good health. Rearrangement joined TRBV18 to TRBJ1-1, and the D gene may be TRBD1, 6 bases matching. The CDR3 protein sequence reads: CASSGAMGTEAFF. In nucleotides, the sequence is TGTGCCAGCTCGGGGGCGATGGGCACTGAAGCTTTCTTT.